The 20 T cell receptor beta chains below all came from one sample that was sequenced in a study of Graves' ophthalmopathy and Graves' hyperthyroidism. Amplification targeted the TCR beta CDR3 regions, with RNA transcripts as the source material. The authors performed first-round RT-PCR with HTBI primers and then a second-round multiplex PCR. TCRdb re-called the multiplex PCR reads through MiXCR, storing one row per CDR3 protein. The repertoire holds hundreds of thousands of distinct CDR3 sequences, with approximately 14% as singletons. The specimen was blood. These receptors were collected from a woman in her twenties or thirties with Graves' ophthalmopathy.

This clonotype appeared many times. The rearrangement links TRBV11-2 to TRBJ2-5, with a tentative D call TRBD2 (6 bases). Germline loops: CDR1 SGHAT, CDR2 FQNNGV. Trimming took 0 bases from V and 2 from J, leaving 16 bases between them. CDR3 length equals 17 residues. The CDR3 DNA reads TGTGCCAGCAGCTTAGATTTGGGAGGCGGTAGGCAAGAGACCCAGTACTTC. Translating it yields CASSLDLGGGRQETQYF.

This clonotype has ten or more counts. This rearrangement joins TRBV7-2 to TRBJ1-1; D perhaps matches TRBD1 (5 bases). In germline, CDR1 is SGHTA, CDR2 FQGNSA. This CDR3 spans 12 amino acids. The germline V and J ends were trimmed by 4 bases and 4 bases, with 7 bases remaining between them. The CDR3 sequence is CASSWDPTEAFF. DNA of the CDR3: TGTGCCAGCAGCTGGGACCCCACTGAAGCTTTCTTT.

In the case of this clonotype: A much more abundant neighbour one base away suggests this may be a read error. CDR3: CASSYSGQWARGYTF. The CDR3 nucleotides read TGTGCCAGCAGTTACTCGGGACAGTGGGCGCGGGGCTACACCTTC. The chain recombines TRBV6-5 with TRBJ1-2, with 7 bases matching TRBD1. J was trimmed by 8 bases and V by 0 bases; bases with no gene match: 9. CDR3 size: 15 residues. Germline V gives CDR1 MNHEY, CDR2 SVGAGI.

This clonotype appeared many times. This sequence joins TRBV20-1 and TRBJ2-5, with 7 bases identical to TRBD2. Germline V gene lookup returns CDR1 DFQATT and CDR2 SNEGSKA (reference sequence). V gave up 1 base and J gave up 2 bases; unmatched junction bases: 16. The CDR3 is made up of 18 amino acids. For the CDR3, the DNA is TGCAGTGCTAGAGCCGATTCTAGCGGACCATCTTATCAAGAGACCCAGTACTTC. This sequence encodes CSARADSSGPSYQETQYF.

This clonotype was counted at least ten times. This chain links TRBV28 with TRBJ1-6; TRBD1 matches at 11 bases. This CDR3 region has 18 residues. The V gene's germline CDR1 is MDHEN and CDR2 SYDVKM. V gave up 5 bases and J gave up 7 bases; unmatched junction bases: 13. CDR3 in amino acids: CASSPGGDRGRGNSPLHF. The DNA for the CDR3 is TGTGCCAGCAGTCCTGGGGGGGACAGGGGGAGAGGGAATTCACCCCTCCACTTT. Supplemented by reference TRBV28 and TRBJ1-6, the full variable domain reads DVKVTQSSRYLVKRTGEKVFLECVQDMDHENMFWYRQDPGLGLRLIYFSYDVKMKEKGDIPEGYSVSREKKERFSLILESASTNQTSMYLCASSPGGDRGRGNSPLHFGNGTRLTVT.

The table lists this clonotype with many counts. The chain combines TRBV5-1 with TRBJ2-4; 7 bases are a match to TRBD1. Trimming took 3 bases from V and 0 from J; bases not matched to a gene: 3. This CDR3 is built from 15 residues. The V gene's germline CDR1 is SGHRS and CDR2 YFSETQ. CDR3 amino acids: CASSSQGRAKNIQYF. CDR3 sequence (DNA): TGCGCCAGCAGCTCACAGGGGAGAGCCAAAAACATTCAGTACTTC.

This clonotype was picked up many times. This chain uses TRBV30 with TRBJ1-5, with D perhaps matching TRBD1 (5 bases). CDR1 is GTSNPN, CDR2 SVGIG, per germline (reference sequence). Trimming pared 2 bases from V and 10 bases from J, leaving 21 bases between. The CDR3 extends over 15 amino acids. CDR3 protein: CAWSSPGRNSYPQHF. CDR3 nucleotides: TGTGCCTGGAGTAGCCCGGGACGGAATTCCTACCCCCAGCATTTT. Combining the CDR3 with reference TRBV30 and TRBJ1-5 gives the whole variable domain SQTIHQWPATLVQPVGSPLSLECTVEGTSNPNLYWYRQAAGRGLQLLFYSVGIGQISSEVPQNLSASRPQDRQFILSSKKLLLSDSGFYLCAWSSPGRNSYPQHFGDGTRLSIL.

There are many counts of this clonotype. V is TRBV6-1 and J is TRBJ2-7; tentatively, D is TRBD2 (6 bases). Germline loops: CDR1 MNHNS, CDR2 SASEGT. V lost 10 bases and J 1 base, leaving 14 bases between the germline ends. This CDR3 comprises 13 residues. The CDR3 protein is CATVGGVSYEQYF. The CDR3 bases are TGTGCCACCGTCGGAGGGGTATCCTACGAGCAGTACTTC.

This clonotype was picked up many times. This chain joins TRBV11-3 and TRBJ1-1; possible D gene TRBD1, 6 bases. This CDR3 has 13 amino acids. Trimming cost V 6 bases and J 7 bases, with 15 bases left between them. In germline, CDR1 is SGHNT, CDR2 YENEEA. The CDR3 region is CASSPQGGNEAFF. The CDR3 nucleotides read TGTGCCAGCAGTCCACAGGGTGGAAATGAAGCTTTCTTT.

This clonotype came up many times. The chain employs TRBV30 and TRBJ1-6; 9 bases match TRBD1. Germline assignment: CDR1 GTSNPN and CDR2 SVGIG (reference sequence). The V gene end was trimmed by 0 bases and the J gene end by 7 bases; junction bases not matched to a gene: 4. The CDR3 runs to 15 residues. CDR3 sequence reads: CAWSVPGQGNSPLHF. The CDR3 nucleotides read TGTGCCTGGAGTGTCCCAGGACAGGGGAATTCACCCCTCCACTTT.

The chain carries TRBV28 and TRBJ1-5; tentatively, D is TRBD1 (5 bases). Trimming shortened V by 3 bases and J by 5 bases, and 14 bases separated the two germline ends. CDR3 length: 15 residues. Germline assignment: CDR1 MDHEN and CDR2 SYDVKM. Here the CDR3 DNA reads TGTGCCAGCAGTTTTTCGGGACTAAGGGATCAGCCCCAGCATTTT. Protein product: CASSFSGLRDQPQHF.

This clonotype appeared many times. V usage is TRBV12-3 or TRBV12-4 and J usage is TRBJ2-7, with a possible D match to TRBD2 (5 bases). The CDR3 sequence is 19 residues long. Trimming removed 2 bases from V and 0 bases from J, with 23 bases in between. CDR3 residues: CASSLRPGVRTQSSYEQYF. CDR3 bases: TGTGCCAGCAGTTTACGGCCCGGGGTCCGGACGCAAAGCTCCTACGAGCAGTACTTC.

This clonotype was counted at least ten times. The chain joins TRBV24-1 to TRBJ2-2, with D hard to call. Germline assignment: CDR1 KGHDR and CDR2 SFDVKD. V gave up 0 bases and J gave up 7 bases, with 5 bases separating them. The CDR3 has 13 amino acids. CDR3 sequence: CATSDLVFGELFF. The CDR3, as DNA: TGTGCCACCAGTGATTTGGTGTTCGGGGAGCTGTTTTTT.

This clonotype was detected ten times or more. The chain's CDR3 is CASSLRDRESGEQYF. In nucleotides, the CDR3 is TGCGCCAGCAGCTTGAGGGACAGGGAAAGTGGAGAGCAGTACTTC. This chain connects TRBV5-1 to TRBJ2-7; 9 nucleotides line up with TRBD1. CDR1 and CDR2 (germline): SGHRS, YFSETQ. The ends lost 1 base at V and 7 bases at J; junction bases unmatched: 9. The CDR3 is made up of 15 amino acids.

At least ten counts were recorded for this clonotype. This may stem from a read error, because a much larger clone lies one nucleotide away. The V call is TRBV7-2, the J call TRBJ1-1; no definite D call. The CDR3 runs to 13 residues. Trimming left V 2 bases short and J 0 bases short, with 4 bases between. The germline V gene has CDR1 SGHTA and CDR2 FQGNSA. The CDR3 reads CASSLWVNTEAFF. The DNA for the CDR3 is TGTGCCAGCAGCTTATGGGTGAACACTGAAGCTTTCTTT.

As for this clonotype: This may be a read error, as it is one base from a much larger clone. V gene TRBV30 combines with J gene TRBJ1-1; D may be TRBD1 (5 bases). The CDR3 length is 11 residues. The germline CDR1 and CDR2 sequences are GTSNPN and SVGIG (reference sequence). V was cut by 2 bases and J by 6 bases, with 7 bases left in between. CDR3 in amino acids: CAWSRGAEAFF. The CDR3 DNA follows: TGTGCCTGGAGTCGGGGGGCTGAAGCTTTCTTT.

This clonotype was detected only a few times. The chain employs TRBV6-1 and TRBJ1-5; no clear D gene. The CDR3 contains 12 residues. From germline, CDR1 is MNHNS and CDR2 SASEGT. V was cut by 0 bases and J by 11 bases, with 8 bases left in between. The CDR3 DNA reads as TGTGCCAGCAGTGAAGCGGGGTCGGCCCAGCATTTT. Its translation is CASSEAGSAQHF.

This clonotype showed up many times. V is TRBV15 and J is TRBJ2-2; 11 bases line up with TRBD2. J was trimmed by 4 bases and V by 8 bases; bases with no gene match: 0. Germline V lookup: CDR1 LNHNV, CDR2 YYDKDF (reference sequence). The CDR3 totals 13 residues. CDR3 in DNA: TGTGCCACCGGACTAGCGGGCACCGGGGAGCTGTTTTTT. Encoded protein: CATGLAGTGELFF. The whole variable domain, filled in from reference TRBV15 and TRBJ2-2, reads DAMVIQNPRYQVTQFGKPVTLSCSQTLNHNVMYWYQQKSSQAPKLLFHYYDKDFNNEADTPDNFQSRRPNTSFCFLDIRSPGLGDTAMYLCATGLAGTGELFFGEGSRLTVL.

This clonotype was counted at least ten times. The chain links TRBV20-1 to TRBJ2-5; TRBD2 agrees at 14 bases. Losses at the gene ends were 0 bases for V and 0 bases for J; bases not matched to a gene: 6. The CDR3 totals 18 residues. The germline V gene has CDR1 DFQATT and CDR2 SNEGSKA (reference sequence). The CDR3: CSAREPPGLAGDQETQYF. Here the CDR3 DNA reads TGCAGTGCTAGAGAACCCCCGGGACTAGCGGGAGACCAAGAGACCCAGTACTTC.

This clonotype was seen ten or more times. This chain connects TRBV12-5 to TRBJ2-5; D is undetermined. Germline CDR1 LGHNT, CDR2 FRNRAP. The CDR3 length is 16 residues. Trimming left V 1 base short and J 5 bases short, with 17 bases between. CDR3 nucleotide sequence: TGTGCTAGTGGTTTGGGCGGCCCCGGCGGTTGGGAGACCCAGTACTTC. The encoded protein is CASGLGGPGGWETQYF.